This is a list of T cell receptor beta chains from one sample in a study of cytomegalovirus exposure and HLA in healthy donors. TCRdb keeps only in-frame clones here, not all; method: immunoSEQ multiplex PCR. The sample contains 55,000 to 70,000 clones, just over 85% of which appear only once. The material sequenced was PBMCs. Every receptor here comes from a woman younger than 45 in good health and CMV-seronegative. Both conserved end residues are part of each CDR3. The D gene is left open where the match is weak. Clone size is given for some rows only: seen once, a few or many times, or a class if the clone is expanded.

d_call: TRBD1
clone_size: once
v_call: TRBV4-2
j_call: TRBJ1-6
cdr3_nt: TGTGCCAGCAGCCAAGAGAGTATAGGGACAGGACATAATTCACCCCTCCACTTT
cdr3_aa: CASSQESIGTGHNSPLHF

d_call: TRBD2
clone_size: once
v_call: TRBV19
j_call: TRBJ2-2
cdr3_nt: TGTGCCAGTAGTATCGGACTAGCGGGCCAGAGAGGGACCGGGGAGCTGTTTTTT
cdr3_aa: CASSIGLAGQRGTGELFF

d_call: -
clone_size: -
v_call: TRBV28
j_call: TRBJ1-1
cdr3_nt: TGTGCCAGCAGTTCTCCGTCTAGAGGGAACACTGAAGCTTTCTTT
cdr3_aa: CASSSPSRGNTEAFF

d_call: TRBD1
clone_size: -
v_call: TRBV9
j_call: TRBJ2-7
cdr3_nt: TGTGCCAGCAGCGTTAGAGACAGGGTGGACTACGAGCAGTACTTC
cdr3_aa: CASSVRDRVDYEQYF

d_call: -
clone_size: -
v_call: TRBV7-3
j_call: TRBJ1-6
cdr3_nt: TGTGCCAGCAGTTTAGGGGCGTCTTCACCCCTCCACTTT
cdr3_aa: CASSLGASSPLHF

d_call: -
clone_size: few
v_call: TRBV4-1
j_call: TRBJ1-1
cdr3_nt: TGCGCCAGCAGCCTAGAAATTCGGACAGATAGTTGGAACACTGAAGCTTTCTTT
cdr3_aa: CASSLEIRTDSWNTEAFF

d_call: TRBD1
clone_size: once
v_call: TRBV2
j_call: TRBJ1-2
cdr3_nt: TGTGCCAGCAGCGGAACAGGGGCGGAAGGGTATGGCTACACCTTC
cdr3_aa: CASSGTGAEGYGYTF

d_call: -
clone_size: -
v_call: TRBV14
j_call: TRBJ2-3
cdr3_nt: TGTGCCAGCAGCCACCTCACTAGCACAGATACGCAGTATTTT
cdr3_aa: CASSHLTSTDTQYF

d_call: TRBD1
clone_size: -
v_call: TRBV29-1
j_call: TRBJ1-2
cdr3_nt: TGCAGCGTTTCCACGGGACAGGGGTATGGCTACACCTTC
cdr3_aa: CSVSTGQGYGYTF

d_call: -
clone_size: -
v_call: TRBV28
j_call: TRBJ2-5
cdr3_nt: TGTGCCAGCAGTCGAGGGGGCCGGGGGGAGACCCAGTACTTC
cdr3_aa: CASSRGGRGETQYF

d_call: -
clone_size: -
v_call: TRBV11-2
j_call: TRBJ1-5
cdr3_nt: TGTGCCAGCAGCGTCACAGGCGGCAGCAATCAGCCCCAGCATTTT
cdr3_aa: CASSVTGGSNQPQHF

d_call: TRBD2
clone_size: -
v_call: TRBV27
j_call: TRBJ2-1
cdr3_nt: TGTGCCAGCAGTTTCACCCTAGCGGGATACAATGAGCAGTTCTTC
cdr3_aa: CASSFTLAGYNEQFF

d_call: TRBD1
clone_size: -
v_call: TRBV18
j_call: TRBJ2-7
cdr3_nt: TGTGCCAGCTCACCGGACAGGGCACGGAACGAGCAGTACTTC
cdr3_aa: CASSPDRARNEQYF

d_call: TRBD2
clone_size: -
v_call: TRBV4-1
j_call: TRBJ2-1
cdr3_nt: TGCGCCAGCAGCCACCCAAAAGGACTAGCGGGGAACAATGAGCAGTTCTTC
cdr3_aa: CASSHPKGLAGNNEQFF

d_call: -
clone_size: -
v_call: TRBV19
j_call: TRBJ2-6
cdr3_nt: TGTGCCACTAAGTCAGGGCCGCTCTCTGGGGCCAACGTCCTGACTTTC
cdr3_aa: CATKSGPLSGANVLTF

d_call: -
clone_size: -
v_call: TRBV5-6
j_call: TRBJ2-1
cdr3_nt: TGTGCCAGCGGCCCGGGCGCGGGTCACAATGAGCAGTTCTTC
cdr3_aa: CASGPGAGHNEQFF

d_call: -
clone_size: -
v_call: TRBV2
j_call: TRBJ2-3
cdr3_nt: TGTGCCAGCAGTGAACGAAGCGCACACGGTAGCACAGATACGCAGTATTTT
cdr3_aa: CASSERSAHGSTDTQYF

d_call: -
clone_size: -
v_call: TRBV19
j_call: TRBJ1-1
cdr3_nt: TGTGCCAGTACGGCAGGGGTGAGATTAATGAACACTGAAGCTTTCTTT
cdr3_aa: CASTAGVRLMNTEAFF

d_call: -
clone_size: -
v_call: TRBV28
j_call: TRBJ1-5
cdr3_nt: TGTGCCAGCAGTTCATTCCCAGATCAGCCCCAGCATTTT
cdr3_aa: CASSSFPDQPQHF

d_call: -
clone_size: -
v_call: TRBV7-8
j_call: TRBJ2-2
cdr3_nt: TGTGCCAGCAGCTCAAAGGGGATCCCCGGGGAGCTGTTTTTT
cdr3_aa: CASSSKGIPGELFF

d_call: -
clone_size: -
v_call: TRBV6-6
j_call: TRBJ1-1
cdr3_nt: TGTGCCAGCAGCAGGCTTGAAGCTTTCTTT
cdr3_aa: CASSRLEAFF

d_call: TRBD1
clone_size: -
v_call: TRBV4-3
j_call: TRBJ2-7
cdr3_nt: TGCGCCAGCAGCCAAAGGATGACAGGGGGCTACGAGCAGTACTTC
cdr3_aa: CASSQRMTGGYEQYF

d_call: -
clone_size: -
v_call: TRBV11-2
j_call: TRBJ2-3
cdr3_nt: TGTGCCAGCAGCCCGGGTGATACGCAGTATTTT
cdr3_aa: CASSPGDTQYF

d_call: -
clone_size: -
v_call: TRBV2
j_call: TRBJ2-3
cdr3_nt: TGTGCCAGCAAGCTCAGCGGACCCACAGATACGCAGTATTTT
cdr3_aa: CASKLSGPTDTQYF

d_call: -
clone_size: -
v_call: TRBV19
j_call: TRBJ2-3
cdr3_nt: TGTGCCAGTAGTAGCCGGGACAAAGCAGATACGCAGTATTTT
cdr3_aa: CASSSRDKADTQYF

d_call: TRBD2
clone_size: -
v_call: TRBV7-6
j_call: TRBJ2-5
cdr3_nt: TGTGCCAGCAGCTCGGGGGGTAGCGGGAGGGCCGAGACCCAGTACTTC
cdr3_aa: CASSSGGSGRAETQYF

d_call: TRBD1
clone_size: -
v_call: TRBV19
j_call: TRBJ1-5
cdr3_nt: TGTGCCACCCAACCGGCAGGGGGTCAGCCCCAGCATTTT
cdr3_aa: CATQPAGGQPQHF

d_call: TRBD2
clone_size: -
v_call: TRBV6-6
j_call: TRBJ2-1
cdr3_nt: TGTGCCAGCAGGGGACTAGCGGACGACAATGAGCAGTTCTTC
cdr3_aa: CASRGLADDNEQFF

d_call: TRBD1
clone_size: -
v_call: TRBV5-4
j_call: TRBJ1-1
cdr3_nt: TGTGCCAGCAGCTGGACAGGGGATGGCACTGAAGCTTTCTTT
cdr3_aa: CASSWTGDGTEAFF

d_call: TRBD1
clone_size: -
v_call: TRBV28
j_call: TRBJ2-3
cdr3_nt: TGTGCCAGCCTATCGGAGGACAGGGTGGGCGATACGCAGTATTTT
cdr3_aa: CASLSEDRVGDTQYF

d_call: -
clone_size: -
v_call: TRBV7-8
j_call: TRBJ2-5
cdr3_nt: TGTGCCAGCAGCTCCGGACTGACCCAAGATTCGACCCAGTACTTC
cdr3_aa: CASSSGLTQDSTQYF

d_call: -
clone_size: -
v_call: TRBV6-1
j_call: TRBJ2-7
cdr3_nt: TGTGCCAGCAGTGATGAGGGCCTCCACGAGCAGTACTTC
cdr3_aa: CASSDEGLHEQYF

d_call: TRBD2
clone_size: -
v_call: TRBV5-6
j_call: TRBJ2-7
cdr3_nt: TGTGCCAGCATGACTAGCGGGAAAAAGAACGAGCAGTACTTC
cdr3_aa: CASMTSGKKNEQYF

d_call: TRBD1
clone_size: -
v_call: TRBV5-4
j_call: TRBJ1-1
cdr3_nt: TGTGCCAGCAGTGCCGGGACAGGGAACACTGAAGCTTTCTTT
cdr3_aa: CASSAGTGNTEAFF

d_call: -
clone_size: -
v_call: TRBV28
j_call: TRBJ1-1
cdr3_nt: TGTGCCAGCAGTCTGCCGGGGAACACTGAAGCTTTCTTT
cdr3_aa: CASSLPGNTEAFF

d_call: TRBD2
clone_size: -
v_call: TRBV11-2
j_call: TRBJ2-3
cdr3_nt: TGTGCCAGCAGCCCCCGCGGCGGACTAGCGGGGGCCACAGATACGCAGTATTTT
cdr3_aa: CASSPRGGLAGATDTQYF

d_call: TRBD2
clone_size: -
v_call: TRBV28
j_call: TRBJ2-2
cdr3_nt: TGTGCCAGCAGCCACGGGACTAGCGGGAGTGGGACCGGGGAGCTGTTTTTT
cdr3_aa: CASSHGTSGSGTGELFF

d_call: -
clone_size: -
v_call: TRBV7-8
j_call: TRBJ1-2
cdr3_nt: TGTGCCAGCAGCTTAGGCCTATTGGAGGGACTCTATGGCTACACCTTC
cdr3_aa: CASSLGLLEGLYGYTF

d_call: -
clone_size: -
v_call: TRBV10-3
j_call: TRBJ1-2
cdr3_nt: TGTGCTGCCACCGAGGATTCTAACTATGGCTACACCTTC
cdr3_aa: CAATEDSNYGYTF

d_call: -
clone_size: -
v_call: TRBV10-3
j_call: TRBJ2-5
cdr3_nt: TGTGCCATCAGTGAGAGTGGCGAGACCCAGTACTTC
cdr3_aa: CAISESGETQYF

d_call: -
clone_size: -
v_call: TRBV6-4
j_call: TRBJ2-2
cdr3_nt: TGTGCCAGCAGTGACTCGAGTACCGGGGAGCTGTTTTTT
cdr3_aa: CASSDSSTGELFF

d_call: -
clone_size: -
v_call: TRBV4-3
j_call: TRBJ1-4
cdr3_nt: TGCGCCAGCAGCCAAGAAACCGGGACTCAAAATGAAAAACTGTTTTTT
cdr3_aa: CASSQETGTQNEKLFF

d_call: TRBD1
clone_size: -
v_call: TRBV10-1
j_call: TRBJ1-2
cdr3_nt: TGCGCCAGCAGTGATTACGGACAGGTGAAGAATTATGGCTACACCTTC
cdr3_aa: CASSDYGQVKNYGYTF

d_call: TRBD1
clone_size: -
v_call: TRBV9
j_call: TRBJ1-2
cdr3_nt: TGTGCCAGCAGCGGAGACAGGGGTCCCTATGGCTACACCTTC
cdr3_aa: CASSGDRGPYGYTF

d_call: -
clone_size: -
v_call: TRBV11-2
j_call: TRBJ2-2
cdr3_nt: TGTGCCAGCAGCTTAGATCGGGGCGGGGAGCTGTTTTTT
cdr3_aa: CASSLDRGGELFF

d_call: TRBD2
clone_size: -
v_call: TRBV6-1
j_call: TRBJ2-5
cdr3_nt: TGTGCCACCCGGACTAGCGGCCAAGAGACCCAGTACTTC
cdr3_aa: CATRTSGQETQYF

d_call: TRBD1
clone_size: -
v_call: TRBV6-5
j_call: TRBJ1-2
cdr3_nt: TGTGCCAGCAGAACTGGGACAGACTATGGCTACACCTTC
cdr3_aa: CASRTGTDYGYTF

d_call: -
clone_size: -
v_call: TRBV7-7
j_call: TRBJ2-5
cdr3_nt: TGTGCTAGCAGCAAATCCCGGGACAAAGAAGAGACCCAGTACTTC
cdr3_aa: CASSKSRDKEETQYF

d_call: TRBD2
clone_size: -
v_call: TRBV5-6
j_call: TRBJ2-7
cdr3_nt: TGTGCCAGCAGCGGACTAGCGGGAACATACGAGCAGTACTTC
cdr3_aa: CASSGLAGTYEQYF